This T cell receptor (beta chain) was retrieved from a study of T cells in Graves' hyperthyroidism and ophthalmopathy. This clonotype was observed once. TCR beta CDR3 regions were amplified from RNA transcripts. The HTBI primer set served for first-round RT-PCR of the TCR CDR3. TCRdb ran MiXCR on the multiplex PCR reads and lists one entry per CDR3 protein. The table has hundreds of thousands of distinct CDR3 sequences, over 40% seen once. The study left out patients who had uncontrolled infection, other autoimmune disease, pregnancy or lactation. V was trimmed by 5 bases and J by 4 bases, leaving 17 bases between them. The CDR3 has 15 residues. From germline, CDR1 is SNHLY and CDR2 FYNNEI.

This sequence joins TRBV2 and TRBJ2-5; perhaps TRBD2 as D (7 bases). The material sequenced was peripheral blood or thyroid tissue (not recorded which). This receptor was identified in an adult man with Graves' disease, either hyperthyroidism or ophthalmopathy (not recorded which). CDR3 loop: CASSYEGEGLETQYF. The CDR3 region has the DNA TGTGCCAGCAGTTACGAGGGGGAGGGGCTAGAGACCCAGTACTTC.